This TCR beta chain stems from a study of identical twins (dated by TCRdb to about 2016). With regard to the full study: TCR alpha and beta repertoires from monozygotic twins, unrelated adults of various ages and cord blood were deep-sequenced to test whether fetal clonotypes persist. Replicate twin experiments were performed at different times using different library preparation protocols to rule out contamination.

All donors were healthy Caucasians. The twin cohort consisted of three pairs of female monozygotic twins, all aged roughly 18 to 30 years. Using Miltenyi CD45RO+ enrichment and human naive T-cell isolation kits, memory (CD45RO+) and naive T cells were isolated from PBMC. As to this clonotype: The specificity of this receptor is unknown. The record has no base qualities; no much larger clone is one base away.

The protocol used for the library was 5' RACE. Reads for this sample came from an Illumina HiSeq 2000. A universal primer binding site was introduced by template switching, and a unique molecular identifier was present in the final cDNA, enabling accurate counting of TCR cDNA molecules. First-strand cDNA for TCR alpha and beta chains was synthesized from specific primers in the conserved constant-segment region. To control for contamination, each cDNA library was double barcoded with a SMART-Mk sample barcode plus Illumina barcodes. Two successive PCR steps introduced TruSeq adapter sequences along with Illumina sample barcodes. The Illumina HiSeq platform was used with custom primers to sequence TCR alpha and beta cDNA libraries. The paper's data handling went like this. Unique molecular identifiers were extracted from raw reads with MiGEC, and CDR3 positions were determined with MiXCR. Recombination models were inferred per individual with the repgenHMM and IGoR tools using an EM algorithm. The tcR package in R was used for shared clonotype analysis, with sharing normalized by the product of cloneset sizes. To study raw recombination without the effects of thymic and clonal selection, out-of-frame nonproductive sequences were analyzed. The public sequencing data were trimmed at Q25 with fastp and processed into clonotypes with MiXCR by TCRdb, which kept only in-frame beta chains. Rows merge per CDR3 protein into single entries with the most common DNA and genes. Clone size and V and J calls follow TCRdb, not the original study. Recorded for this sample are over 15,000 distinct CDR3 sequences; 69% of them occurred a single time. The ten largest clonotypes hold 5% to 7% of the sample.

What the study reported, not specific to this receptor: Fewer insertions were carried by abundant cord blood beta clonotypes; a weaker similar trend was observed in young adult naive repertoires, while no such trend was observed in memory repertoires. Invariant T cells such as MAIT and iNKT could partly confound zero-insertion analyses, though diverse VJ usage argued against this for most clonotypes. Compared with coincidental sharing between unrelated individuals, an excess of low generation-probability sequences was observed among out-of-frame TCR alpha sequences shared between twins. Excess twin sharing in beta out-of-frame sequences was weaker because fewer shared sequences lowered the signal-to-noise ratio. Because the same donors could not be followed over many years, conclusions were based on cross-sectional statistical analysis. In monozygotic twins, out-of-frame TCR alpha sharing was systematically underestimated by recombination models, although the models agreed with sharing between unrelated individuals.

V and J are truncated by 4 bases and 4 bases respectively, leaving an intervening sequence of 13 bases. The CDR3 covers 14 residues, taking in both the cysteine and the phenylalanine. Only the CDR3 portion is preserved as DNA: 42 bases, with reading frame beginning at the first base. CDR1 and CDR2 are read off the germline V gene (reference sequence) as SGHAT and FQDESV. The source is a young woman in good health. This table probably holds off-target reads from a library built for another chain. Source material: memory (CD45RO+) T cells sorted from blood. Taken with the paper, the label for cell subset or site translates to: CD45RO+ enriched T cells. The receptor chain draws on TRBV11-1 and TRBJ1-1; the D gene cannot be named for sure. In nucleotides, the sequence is TGTGCCAGCAGCTCCCTCGGAGGTAGCACTGAAGCTTTCTTT. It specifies CASSSLGGSTEAFF.